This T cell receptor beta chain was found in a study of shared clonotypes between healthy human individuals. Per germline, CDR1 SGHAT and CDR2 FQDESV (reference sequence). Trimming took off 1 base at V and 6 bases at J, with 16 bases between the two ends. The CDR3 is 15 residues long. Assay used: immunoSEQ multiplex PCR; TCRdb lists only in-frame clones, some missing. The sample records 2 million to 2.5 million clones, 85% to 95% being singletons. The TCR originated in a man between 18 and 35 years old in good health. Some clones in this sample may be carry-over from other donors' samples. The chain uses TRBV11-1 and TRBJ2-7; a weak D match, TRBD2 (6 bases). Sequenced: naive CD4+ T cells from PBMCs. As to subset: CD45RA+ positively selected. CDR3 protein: CASSLGRASGSEQYF. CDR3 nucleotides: TGTGCCAGCAGCTTAGGGCGAGCGTCCGGGAGCGAGCAGTACTTC.